This TCR beta chain is from a study of response to subunit inactivated influenza vaccine. The study, taken as a whole, reports: New T cells are recruited in small numbers by each seasonal influenza vaccination, according to the authors' suggestion.

TCRdb re-derived calls from the RT-PCR reads in MiXCR, one entry per CDR3 protein. Of roughly 500,000 distinct CDR3 sequences listed, 15% to 20% are singletons. The CDR3 runs to 16 residues. V trimming: 5 bases; J trimming: 9 bases; junction bases outside the gene matches: 12. Germline-derived CDR1 and CDR2 are SGHKS and YYEKEE (reference sequence). As regards this clonotype: Its antigen is unknown.

Sequencing used CD4+ T cells sorted from PBMCs, obtained approximately 25 months after vaccination. This receptor was taken from a man aged 50 to 75 who received an inactivated influenza vaccine. The chain recombines TRBV5-5 with TRBJ1-6; TRBD1 matches at 9 bases. The chain's CDR3 is CASRYPEQGASSPLHF. In DNA, the CDR3 is TGTGCCAGCAGGTACCCTGAACAGGGGGCGAGTTCACCCCTCCACTTT.